This TCR beta chain was recorded in a study of CD8 T cells in ankylosing spondylitis. This clonotype showed up many times. Its cognate antigen is unknown. TCRdb reprocessed the 5' RACE reads via MiXCR and lists one record per CDR3 protein. The data show 150,000 to 250,000 distinct CDR3 sequences, 9.5% to 15% seen once. The CDR3 covers 13 residues. The ends were cut back, 1 base at V and 2 bases at J, with 5 bases in the middle. The V gene's germline CDR1 is SGHAT and CDR2 FQNNGV. Points from the study as a whole: One TCR beta motif, made up of 7 or 8 highly homologous variants, appeared characteristic of ankylosing spondylitis blood. Disease-linked clones were reportedly significantly enriched in matched ankylosing spondylitis synovial fluid.

The origin of this receptor is a male donor with ankylosing spondylitis or in good health (not recorded which). The sequenced sample consisted of blood, either unsorted or a sorted T cell fraction (not recorded which). The rearrangement uses TRBV11-2 and TRBJ1-2; no definite D call. CDR3 nucleotides: TGTGCCAGCAGCTTAGCTTCCAACTATGGCTACACCTTC. Its protein product is CASSLASNYGYTF.